This T cell receptor (beta chain) was documented in a study of T cells after posttransplantation cyclophosphamide. The CDR3 totals 14 residues. Germline lookup yields CDR1 SEHNR and CDR2 FQNEAQ (reference sequence). Trimming at V came to 5 bases and at J to 8 bases, leaving 8 bases not matched to a gene. Sampled 1 year posttransplant, controls received myeloablative marrow transplants, methotrexate and a calcineurin inhibitor. The study, taken as a whole, reports: Recipient CMV seropositivity and CMV reactivation strongly tracked TRB clonality. TRB overlap between skin or GI tissue T cells and blood was limited. Donor-recipient repertoire similarity was low at 1-2 months, rising over year one.

Comment on this clone: Antigen unknown.

Clones were read by immunoSEQ multiplex PCR, and TCRdb kept only the in-frame ones, dropping some. The table shows around 22,000 clones, with roughly nine tenths occurring only once. The sample here was PBMCs, taken after an allogeneic stem cell transplant with a calcineurin inhibitor and methotrexate. This rearrangement joins TRBV7-9 to TRBJ1-2; TRBD1 matches at 10 bases. The sequence came from a female patient aged 50-65 years who received an allogeneic stem cell transplant from an unrelated donor, was CMV-positive, and had chronic GVHD only. Some T cells may possibly be graft donor cells. The CDR3: CASSGRQGARGYTF. As DNA, the CDR3 is TGTGCCAGCAGCGGAAGACAGGGGGCGCGGGGCTACACCTTC.